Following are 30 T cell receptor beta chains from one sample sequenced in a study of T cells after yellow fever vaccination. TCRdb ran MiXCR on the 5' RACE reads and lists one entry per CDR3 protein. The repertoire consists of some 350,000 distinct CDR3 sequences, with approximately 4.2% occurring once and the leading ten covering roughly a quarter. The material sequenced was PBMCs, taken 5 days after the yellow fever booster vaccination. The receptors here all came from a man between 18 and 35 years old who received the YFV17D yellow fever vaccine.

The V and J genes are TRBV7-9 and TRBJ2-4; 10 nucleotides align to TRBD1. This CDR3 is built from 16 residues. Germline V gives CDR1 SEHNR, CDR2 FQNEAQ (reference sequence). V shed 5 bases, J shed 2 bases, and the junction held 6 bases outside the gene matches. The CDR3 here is CASSPTGGGTKNIQYF. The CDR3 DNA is TGTGCCAGCAGCCCGACAGGGGGCGGCACCAAAAACATTCAGTACTTC.

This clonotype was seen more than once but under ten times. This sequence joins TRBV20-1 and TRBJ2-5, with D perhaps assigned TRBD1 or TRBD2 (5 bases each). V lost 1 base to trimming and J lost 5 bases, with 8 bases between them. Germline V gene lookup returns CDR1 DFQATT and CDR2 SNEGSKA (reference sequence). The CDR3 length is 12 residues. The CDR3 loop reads CSARGGKETQYF. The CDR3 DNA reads TGCAGTGCTAGAGGGGGGAAGGAGACCCAGTACTTC.

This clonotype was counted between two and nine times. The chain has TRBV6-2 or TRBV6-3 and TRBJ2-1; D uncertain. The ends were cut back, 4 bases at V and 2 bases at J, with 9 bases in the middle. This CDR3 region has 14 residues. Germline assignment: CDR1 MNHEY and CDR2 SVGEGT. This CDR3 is CASSLTGAYNEQFF. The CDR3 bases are TGTGCCAGCAGTTTAACGGGTGCCTACAATGAGCAGTTCTTC.

CDR3 amino acids: CASTSGTGGNEQFF. As DNA, the CDR3 is TGTGCCAGCACCTCCGGGACAGGGGGCAATGAGCAGTTCTTC. The chain uses TRBV12-3 or TRBV12-4 and TRBJ2-1; 11 nucleotides align to TRBD1. J gave up 6 bases and V 7 bases, and 5 bases lay outside the gene matches. The CDR3 runs 14 residues.

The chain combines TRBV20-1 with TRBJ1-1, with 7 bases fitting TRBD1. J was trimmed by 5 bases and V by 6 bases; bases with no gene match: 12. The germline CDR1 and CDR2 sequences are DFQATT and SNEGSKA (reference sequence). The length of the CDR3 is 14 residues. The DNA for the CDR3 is TGCAGTGCCCCCAGGGGGGCTAGGACAACTGAAGCTTTCTTT. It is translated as CSAPRGARTTEAFF.

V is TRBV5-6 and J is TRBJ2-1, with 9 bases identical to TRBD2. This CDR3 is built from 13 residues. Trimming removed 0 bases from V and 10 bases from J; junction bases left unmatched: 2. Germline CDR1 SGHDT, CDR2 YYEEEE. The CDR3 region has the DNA TGTGCCAGCAGCTTGGTACTAGCGGGCGAGCAGTTCTTC. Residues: CASSLVLAGEQFF.

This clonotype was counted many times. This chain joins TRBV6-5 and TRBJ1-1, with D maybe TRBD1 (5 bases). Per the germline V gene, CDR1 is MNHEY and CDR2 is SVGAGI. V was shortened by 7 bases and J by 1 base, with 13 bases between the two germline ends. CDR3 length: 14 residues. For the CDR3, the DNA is TGTGCCAGCAACACCGGGGGGTCGAACACTGAAGCTTTCTTT. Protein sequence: CASNTGGSNTEAFF.

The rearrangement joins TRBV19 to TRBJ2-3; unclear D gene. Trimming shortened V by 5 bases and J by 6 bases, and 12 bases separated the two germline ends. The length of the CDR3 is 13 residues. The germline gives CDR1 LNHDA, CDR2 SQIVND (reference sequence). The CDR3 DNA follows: TGTGCCAGTAGTCCCTCCTCGGCGGATACGCAGTATTTT. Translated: CASSPSSADTQYF.

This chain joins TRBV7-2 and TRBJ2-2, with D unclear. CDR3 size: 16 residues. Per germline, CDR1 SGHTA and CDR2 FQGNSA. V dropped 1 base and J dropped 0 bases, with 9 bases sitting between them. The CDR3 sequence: CASSLGRLSNTGELFF. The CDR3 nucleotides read TGTGCCAGCAGCTTAGGCAGGCTCTCGAACACCGGGGAGCTGTTTTTT.

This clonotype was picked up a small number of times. The CDR3 nucleotides are TGTGCCAGCAGTTACGGGACTAGCGGGGCGGCTACAGATACGCAGTATTTT. It codes for CASSYGTSGAATDTQYF. J is TRBJ2-3 and V is TRBV12-3 or TRBV12-4; TRBD2 matches 13 bases. CDR3 length: 17 residues. V lost 4 bases and J lost 3; bases outside the gene matches: 7.

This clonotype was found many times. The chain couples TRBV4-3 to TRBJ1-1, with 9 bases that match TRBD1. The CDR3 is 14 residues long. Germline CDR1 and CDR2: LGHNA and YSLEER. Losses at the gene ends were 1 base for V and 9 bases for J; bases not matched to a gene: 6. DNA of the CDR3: TGCGCCAGCAGCCAAGTCCCGGGACAGGGCCAAGCTTTCTTT. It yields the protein CASSQVPGQGQAFF.

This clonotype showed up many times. CDR3 loop: CASSLVGRVFQETQYF. In DNA form, the CDR3 reads TGTGCCAGCAGCTTAGTGGGTAGGGTCTTCCAAGAGACCCAGTACTTC. The chain links TRBV7-2 to TRBJ2-5; D remains unclear. Per germline, CDR1 SGHTA and CDR2 FQGNSA. This CDR3 is built from 16 residues. The germline V and J ends were trimmed by 1 base and 1 base, with 13 bases remaining between them.

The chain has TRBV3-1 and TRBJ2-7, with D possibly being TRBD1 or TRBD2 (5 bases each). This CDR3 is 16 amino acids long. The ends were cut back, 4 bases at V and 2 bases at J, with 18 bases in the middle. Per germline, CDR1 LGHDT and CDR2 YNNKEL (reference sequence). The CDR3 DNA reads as TGTGCCAGCAGCCTTTTTACCGGGACGCAAACCTACGAGCAGTACTTC. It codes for CASSLFTGTQTYEQYF.

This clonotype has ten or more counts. The CDR3 spells CSARGLQDFYEQYF. Here the CDR3 DNA reads TGCAGTGCTAGAGGTCTCCAGGATTTCTACGAGCAGTACTTC. The V gene is TRBV20-1, the J gene TRBJ2-7, with unresolved D. From germline, CDR1 is DFQATT and CDR2 SNEGSKA (reference sequence). V was trimmed by 1 base and J by 3 bases, leaving 13 bases between them. The CDR3 runs 14 residues.

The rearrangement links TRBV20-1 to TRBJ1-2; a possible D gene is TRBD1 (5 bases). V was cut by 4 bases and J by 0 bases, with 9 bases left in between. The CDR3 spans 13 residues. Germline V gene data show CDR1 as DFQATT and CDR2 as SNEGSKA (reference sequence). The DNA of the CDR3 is TGCAGTGCTATAAGGGACTCTAACTATGGCTACACCTTC. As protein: CSAIRDSNYGYTF.

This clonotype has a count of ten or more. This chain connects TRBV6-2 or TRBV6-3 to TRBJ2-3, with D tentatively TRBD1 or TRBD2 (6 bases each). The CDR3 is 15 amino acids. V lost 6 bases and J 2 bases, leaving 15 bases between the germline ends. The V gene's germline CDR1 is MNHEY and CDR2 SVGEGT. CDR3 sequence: CASSLGGPHTDTQYF. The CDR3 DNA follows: TGTGCCAGCAGCTTGGGGGGCCCCCACACAGATACGCAGTATTTT.

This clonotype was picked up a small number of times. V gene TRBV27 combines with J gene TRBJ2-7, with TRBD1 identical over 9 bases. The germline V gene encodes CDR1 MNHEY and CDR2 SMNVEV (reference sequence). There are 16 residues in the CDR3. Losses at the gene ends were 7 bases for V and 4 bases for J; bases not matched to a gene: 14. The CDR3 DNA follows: TGTGCCAGCACCCTCACCCTAGGACAGGGGAAGTACGAGCAGTACTTC. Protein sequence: CASTLTLGQGKYEQYF.

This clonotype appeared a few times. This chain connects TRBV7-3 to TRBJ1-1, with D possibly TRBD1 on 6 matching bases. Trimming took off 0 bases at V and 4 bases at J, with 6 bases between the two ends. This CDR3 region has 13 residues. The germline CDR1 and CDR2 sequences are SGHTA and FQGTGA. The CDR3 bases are TGTGCCAGCAGCTTAACGACAGGCACTGAAGCTTTCTTT. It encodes CASSLTTGTEAFF.

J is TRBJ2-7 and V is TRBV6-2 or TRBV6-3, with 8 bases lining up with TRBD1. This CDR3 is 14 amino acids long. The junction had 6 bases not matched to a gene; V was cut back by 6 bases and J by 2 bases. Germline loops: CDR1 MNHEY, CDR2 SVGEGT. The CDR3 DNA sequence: TGTGCCAGCAGCTCGGGACAGGCGCCCTACGAGCAGTACTTC. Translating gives CASSSGQAPYEQYF.

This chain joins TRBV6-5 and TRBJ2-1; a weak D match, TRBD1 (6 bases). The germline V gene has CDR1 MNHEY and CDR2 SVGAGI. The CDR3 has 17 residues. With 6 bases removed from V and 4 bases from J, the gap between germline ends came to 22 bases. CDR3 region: CASRQSRGGLRYNEQFF. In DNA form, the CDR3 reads TGTGCCAGCAGACAATCGAGAGGGGGTTTAAGGTACAATGAGCAGTTCTTC.

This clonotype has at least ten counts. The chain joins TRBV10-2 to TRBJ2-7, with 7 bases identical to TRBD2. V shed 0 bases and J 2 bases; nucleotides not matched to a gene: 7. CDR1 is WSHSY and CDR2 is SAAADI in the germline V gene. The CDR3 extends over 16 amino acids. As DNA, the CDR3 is TGCGCCAGCAGTGAGTCCTCGGGGGGTTTAGCCTACGAGCAGTACTTC. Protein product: CASSESSGGLAYEQYF.

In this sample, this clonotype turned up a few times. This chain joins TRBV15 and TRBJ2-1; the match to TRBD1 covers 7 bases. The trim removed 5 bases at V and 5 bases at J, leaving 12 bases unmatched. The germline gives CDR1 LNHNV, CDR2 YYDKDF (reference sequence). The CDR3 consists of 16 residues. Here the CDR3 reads CATSGQTGVGNNEQFF. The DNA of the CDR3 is TGTGCCACCAGCGGACAAACAGGGGTGGGAAACAATGAGCAGTTCTTC. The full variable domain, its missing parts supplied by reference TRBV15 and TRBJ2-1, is DAMVIQNPRYQVTQFGKPVTLSCSQTLNHNVMYWYQQKSSQAPKLLFHYYDKDFNNEADTPDNFQSRRPNTSFCFLDIRSPGLGDTAMYLCATSGQTGVGNNEQFFGPGTRLTVL.

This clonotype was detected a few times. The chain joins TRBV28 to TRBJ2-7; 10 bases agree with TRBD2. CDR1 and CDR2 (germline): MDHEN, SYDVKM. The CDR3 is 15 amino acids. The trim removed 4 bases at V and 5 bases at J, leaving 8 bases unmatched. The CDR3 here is CASSSPGLASHEQYV. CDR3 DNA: TGTGCCAGCAGTTCGCCGGGACTAGCGTCCCACGAGCAGTACGTC.

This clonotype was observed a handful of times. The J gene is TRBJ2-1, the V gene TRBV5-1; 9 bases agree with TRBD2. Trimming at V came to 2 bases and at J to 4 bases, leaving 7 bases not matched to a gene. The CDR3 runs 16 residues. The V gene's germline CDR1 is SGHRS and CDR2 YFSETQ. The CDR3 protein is CASSLKAGGPYNEQFF. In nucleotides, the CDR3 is TGCGCCAGCAGCTTAAAAGCGGGGGGACCTTACAATGAGCAGTTCTTC.

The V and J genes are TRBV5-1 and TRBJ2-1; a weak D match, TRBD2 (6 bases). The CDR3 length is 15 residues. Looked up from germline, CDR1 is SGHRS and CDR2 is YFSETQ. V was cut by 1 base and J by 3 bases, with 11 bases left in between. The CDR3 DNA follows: TGCGCCAGCAGCTTGTCTGGGGGGAACTACAATGAGCAGTTCTTC. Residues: CASSLSGGNYNEQFF.

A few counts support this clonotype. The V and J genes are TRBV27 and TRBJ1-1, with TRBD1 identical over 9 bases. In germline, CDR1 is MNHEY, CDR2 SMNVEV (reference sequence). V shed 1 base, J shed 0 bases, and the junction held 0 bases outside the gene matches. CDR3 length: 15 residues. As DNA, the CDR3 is TGTGCCAGCAGTTTATACAGGGGGCTGAACACTGAAGCTTTCTTT. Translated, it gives CASSLYRGLNTEAFF.

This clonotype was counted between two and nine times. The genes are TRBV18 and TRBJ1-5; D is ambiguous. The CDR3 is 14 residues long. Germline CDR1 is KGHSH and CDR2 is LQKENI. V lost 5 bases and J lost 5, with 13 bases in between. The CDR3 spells CASSGFFGDQPQHF. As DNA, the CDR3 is TGTGCCAGCTCAGGGTTCTTCGGAGATCAGCCCCAGCATTTT.

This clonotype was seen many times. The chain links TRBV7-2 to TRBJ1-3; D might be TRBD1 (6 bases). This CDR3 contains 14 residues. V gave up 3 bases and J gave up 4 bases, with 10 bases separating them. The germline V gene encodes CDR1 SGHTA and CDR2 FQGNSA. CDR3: CASSFGQTGNTIYF. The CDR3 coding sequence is TGTGCCAGCAGCTTCGGACAGACCGGAAACACCATATATTTT.

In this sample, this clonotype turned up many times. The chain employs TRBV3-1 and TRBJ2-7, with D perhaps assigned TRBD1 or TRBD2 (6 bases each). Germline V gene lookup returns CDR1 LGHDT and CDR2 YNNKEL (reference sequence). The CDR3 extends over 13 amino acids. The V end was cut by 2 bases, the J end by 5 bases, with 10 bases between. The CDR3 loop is CASSQHGGHEQYF. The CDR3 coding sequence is TGTGCCAGCAGCCAACATGGGGGGCACGAGCAGTACTTC.

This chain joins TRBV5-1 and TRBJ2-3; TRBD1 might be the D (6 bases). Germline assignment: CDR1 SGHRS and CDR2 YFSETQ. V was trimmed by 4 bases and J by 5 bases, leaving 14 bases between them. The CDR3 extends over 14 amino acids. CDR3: CASSLEDRQDTQYF. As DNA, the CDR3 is TGCGCCAGCAGCCTGGAAGACAGGCAAGATACGCAGTATTTT.